This is a list of T cell receptor beta chains from one sample in a study of T cells in Graves' hyperthyroidism and ophthalmopathy. From the multiplex PCR reads, TCRdb called clonotypes with MiXCR, one entry per CDR3 protein. This sample has about 660,000 distinct CDR3 sequences, with about 45% found just once. Sequenced: peripheral blood or thyroid tissue (not recorded which). The receptor set was obtained from an adult man with Graves' disease, either hyperthyroidism or ophthalmopathy (not recorded which). CDR3s include the opening cysteine and the closing phenylalanine or tryptophan. A D gene is named only where the DNA matches it firmly. Expanded clones get a size class; other rows say once, few or many, or leave the size out.

.	TRBV7-9	TRBD1	TRBJ1-1	CASSFDRTGGNTEAFF	TGTGCCAGCAGCTTCGACCGGACAGGAGGGAACACTGAAGCTTTCTTT
few	TRBV7-8	TRBD1	TRBJ2-7	CASSSQGVSYEQYF	TGTGCCAGCAGCTCCCAGGGGGTATCCTACGAGCAGTACTTC
.	TRBV25-1	TRBD1	TRBJ1-4	CASTPGQGREKLFF	TGTGCCAGCACGCCGGGACAGGGACGGGAAAAACTGTTTTTT
few	TRBV7-3	.	TRBJ1-6	CASSLAGLETNSPLHF	TGTGCCAGCAGCTTGGCGGGGCTGGAAACCAATTCACCCCTCCACTTT
.	TRBV6-1	.	TRBJ2-7	CATTVGQSSYEQYF	TGTGCCACCACGGTAGGACAGAGCTCCTACGAGCAGTACTTC
few	TRBV7-2	.	TRBJ1-1	CASSLEASTEAFF	TGTGCCAGCAGCTTAGAGGCCAGCACTGAAGCTTTCTTT
many	TRBV7-9	.	TRBJ1-6	CASSLIGGHNSPLHF	TGTGCCAGCAGCTTAATCGGGGGCCATAATTCACCCCTCCACTTT
few	TRBV2	TRBD1	TRBJ1-1	CASSASGQVNTEAFF	TGTGCCAGCAGTGCGTCGGGACAGGTGAACACTGAAGCTTTCTTT
.	TRBV29-1	.	TRBJ1-3	CSVSTGFGNTIYF	TGCAGCGTTTCCACAGGGTTTGGAAACACCATATATTTT
many	TRBV7-2	TRBD2	TRBJ2-7	CASSSLAVHEQYF	TGTGCCAGCAGCTCGCTAGCGGTCCACGAGCAGTACTTC
.	TRBV7-9	.	TRBJ1-5	CASSLVGGRDF	TGTGCCAGCAGCTTAGTCGGGGGACGGGATTTT
.	TRBV2	.	TRBJ2-3	CASKYGADTQYF	TGTGCCAGCAAATATGGCGCAGATACGCAGTATTTT
many	TRBV7-9	.	TRBJ1-1	CASSLIAEAFF	TGTGCCAGCAGCTTAATCGCTGAAGCTTTCTTT
many	TRBV7-9	.	TRBJ1-2	CASSLHGLRNTGYTF	TGTGCCAGCAGCTTACACGGGCTTCGGAATACAGGCTACACCTTC
.	TRBV2	.	TRBJ1-1	CASSPRSLVSWTEAFF	TGTGCCAGCAGCCCCCGTAGTCTAGTTTCGTGGACTGAAGCTTTCTTT
many	TRBV15	.	TRBJ1-5	CATSRVEVNQPQHF	TGTGCCACCAGCAGAGTCGAGGTCAATCAGCCCCAGCATTTT
once	TRBV7-2	.	TRBJ2-5	CASSLKGTYQETQYF	TGTGCCAGCAGCTTAAAAGGGACGTACCAAGAGACCCAGTACTTC
.	TRBV15	TRBD1	TRBJ1-1	CATSRGGGTGLTEAFF	TGTGCCACCAGCAGAGGGGGAGGGACAGGCTTGACTGAAGCTTTCTTT
.	TRBV24-1	.	TRBJ2-5	CASEWEETQYF	TGTGCCAGCGAATGGGAAGAGACCCAGTACTTC
.	TRBV10-3	TRBD2	TRBJ2-7	CAVATSGSEQYF	TGTGCTGTCGCGACTAGCGGGAGTGAGCAGTACTTC
.	TRBV20-1	.	TRBJ1-1	CSARTGGGTAFF	TGCAGTGCTAGAACGGGCGGAGGGACAGCTTTCTTT
.	TRBV7-9	TRBD2	TRBJ2-5	CASSSSGSSTGETQYF	TGTGCCAGCAGCTCAAGCGGGAGTAGCACCGGGGAGACCCAGTACTTC
.	TRBV19	TRBD1	TRBJ2-3	CASSLGQGFTDTQYF	TGTGCCAGTAGTTTGGGACAGGGGTTCACAGATACGCAGTATTTT
few	TRBV7-2	.	TRBJ2-5	CASSFRPPGSGETQYF	TGTGCCAGCAGCTTCCGCCCTCCGGGCAGCGGAGAGACCCAGTACTTC
many	TRBV12-3/TRBV12-4	TRBD1	TRBJ1-6	CASTIGQAWSPLHF	TGTGCCAGCACCATCGGACAGGCCTGGTCACCCCTCCACTTT
many	TRBV29-1	.	TRBJ1-4	CSVAKSNEKLFF	TGCAGCGTTGCTAAGTCTAATGAAAAACTGTTTTTT
once	TRBV5-1	.	TRBJ2-5	CASSWRQLQETQYF	TGCGCCAGCAGCTGGAGACAGCTCCAAGAGACCCAGTACTTC
.	TRBV7-9	.	TRBJ1-5	CASSLGRYRDGNQPQHF	TGTGCCAGCAGCTTAGGCCGGTACAGGGATGGGAATCAGCCCCAGCATTTT
.	TRBV15	.	TRBJ2-5	CATSSPTRIAQETQYF	TGTGCCACCAGCAGCCCCACCCGCATAGCCCAAGAGACCCAGTACTTC
.	TRBV7-2	.	TRBJ2-7	CASSLEEWRSYEQYF	TGCGCCAGCAGCCTTGAGGAGTGGCGCTCCTACGAGCAGTACTTC
.	TRBV20-1	.	TRBJ2-7	CSAGTPYEQYF	TGCAGTGCTGGGACACCCTACGAGCAGTACTTC
.	TRBV6-1	.	TRBJ1-2	CASRQLGGYTF	TGTGCCAGCAGGCAGCTGGGTGGCTACACCTTC
many	TRBV7-9	.	TRBJ1-6	CASAQGGSPLHF	TGTGCCAGCGCGCAGGGTGGTTCACCCCTCCACTTT
.	TRBV12-3/TRBV12-4	TRBD1	TRBJ1-1	CASSSGTGGGSTEAFF	TGTGCCAGCAGTTCCGGGACAGGGGGAGGGAGTACTGAAGCTTTCTTT
.	TRBV7-3	.	TRBJ2-2	CASSSSGPNTGELFF	TGTGCCAGCAGCTCGTCGGGACCCAACACCGGGGAGCTGTTTTTT
few	TRBV7-9	.	TRBJ1-4	CASSSTGDEKLFF	TGTGCCAGCAGCTCGACCGGGGATGAAAAACTGTTTTTT
.	TRBV29-1	TRBD2	TRBJ2-5	CSVGEGRLAGEETQYF	TGCAGCGTTGGAGAGGGGAGACTAGCGGGGGAAGAGACCCAGTACTTC
few	TRBV6-5	.	TRBJ1-2	CASSSRLGLGGYGYTF	TGTGCCAGCAGTTCGAGACTCGGGCTGGGTGGCTATGGCTACACCTTC
.	TRBV10-3	TRBD1	TRBJ1-2	CAISSGTGDINGYTF	TGTGCCATCAGTTCCGGGACAGGGGACATCAATGGCTACACCTTC
many	TRBV10-3	.	TRBJ1-1	CAISESLRGEAFF	TGTGCCATCAGTGAGTCATTGCGGGGGGAAGCTTTCTTT
.	TRBV25-1	.	TRBJ1-1	CASSALDMMNTEAFF	TGTGCCAGCAGTGCCCTCGACATGATGAACACTGAAGCTTTCTTT
.	TRBV24-1	TRBD2	TRBJ2-5	CATSASSGGGETQYF	TGTGCCACCAGTGCTTCTAGCGGGGGGGGGGAGACCCAGTACTTC
.	TRBV7-9	TRBD2	TRBJ2-7	CASSHSGQLRLYEQYF	TGTGCCAGCAGCCATAGCGGGCAACTACGTCTCTACGAGCAGTACTTC
.	TRBV25-1	.	TRBJ1-2	CASSLQAQGGYTF	TGTGCCAGCAGTTTACAGGCGCAAGGTGGCTACACCTTC
.	TRBV7-9	TRBD1	TRBJ1-2	CASSFPATTGDENYGYTF	TGTGCCAGCAGCTTCCCGGCGACGACAGGGGACGAGAACTATGGCTACACCTTC